One sample yielded the 26 T cell receptor beta chains listed below, sequenced in a study of blood T cell repertoires in COVID-19. The table came from immunoSEQ multiplex PCR; TCRdb's copy has only in-frame clones and leaves some out. The sample lists approximately 350,000 clones, about 90% occurring once. Sample: peripheral blood. The receptors derive from a middle-aged man with acute or convalescent COVID-19.

V and J are TRBV29-1 and TRBJ1-4; 7 nucleotides agree with TRBD1. CDR1 SQVTM and CDR2 ANQGSEA come from the germline V gene. This CDR3 contains 13 residues. The CDR3 reads CSPQTGTGEKLFF. The CDR3 coding sequence is TGCAGTCCTCAGACAGGGACGGGTGAAAAACTGTTTTTT.

V usage is TRBV3-1 (or the pseudogene TRBV3-2) and J usage is TRBJ2-3, with D unclear. Germline lookup yields CDR1 LGHDT and CDR2 YNNKEL (reference sequence). Trimming took off 5 bases at V and 2 bases at J, with 17 bases between the two ends. The CDR3 is 16 residues long. CDR3 bases: TGTGCCAGCAGCAATGCGGATCGGAGTCCCACAGATACGCAGTATTTT. This translates into CASSNADRSPTDTQYF.

In this sample, this clone turned up once. V usage is TRBV4-3 and J usage is TRBJ2-6; 9 bases map to TRBD1. The germline gives CDR1 LGHNA, CDR2 YSLEER. This CDR3 region has 17 residues. The V and J ends lost 2 bases and 0 bases, in that order; junction bases with no gene match: 2. The CDR3 region is CASSQKTGGSGANVLTF. The CDR3 DNA reads as TGCGCCAGCAGCCAAAAGACAGGGGGCTCTGGGGCCAACGTCCTGACTTTC.

The CDR3 coding sequence is TGTGCCAGCAGCCCTCCTAGACAGGGAGGTTGGACTGAAGCTTTCTTT. Translation: CASSPPRQGGWTEAFF. The rearrangement joins TRBV7-9 to TRBJ1-1; 7 bases line up with TRBD1. The V and J ends lost 5 bases and 5 bases, in that order; junction bases with no gene match: 14. Germline-derived CDR1 and CDR2 are SEHNR and FQNEAQ (reference sequence). The CDR3 length is 16 residues.

This chain connects TRBV11-2 to TRBJ1-6; 7 bases map to TRBD1. In germline, CDR1 is SGHAT, CDR2 FQNNGV. V was pared by 4 bases and J by 9 bases, with 12 bases of the junction left unmatched. CDR3 length equals 16 residues. The CDR3 spells CASSSERQGFISPLHF. CDR3 bases: TGTGCCAGCAGCTCCGAAAGACAGGGTTTTATTTCACCCCTCCACTTT.

V usage is TRBV10-3 and J usage is TRBJ1-6; 7 nucleotides match TRBD1. Trimming cost V 11 bases and J 8 bases; bases outside gene matches: 9. The CDR3 runs 13 residues. Germline CDR1 and CDR2: ENHRY and SYGVKD. CDR3 sequence (DNA): TGTGCCGCCCATACAGGGGCCGATTCACCCCTCCACTTT. Encoded protein: CAAHTGADSPLHF.

This clone was counted a few times. The chain combines TRBV14 with TRBJ2-7, with 8 bases identical to TRBD1. The CDR3 has 15 amino acids. Losses at the gene ends were 3 bases for V and 5 bases for J; bases not matched to a gene: 9. CDR1 SGHDN and CDR2 FVKESK come from the germline V gene. This CDR3 reads CASSHLGQGLHEQYF. CDR3 sequence (DNA): TGTGCCAGCAGCCATCTCGGACAGGGACTCCACGAGCAGTACTTC.

This clone was counted a few times. The chain recombines TRBV4-1 with TRBJ2-5; TRBD2 agrees at 12 bases. Trimming removed 1 base from V and 4 bases from J; junction bases left unmatched: 16. The CDR3 has 20 amino acids. From germline, CDR1 is MGHRA and CDR2 YSYEKL. The CDR3 DNA reads TGCGCCAGCAGCCAAGTGCCCGGGACTAGCGGGTCTGTAGGGCGAGAGACCCAGTACTTC. Translating gives CASSQVPGTSGSVGRETQYF.

The chain couples TRBV7-3 to TRBJ1-2, with D perhaps matching TRBD1 (6 bases). Looked up from germline, CDR1 is SGHTA and CDR2 is FQGTGA. V was shortened by 3 bases and J by 6 bases, with 14 bases between the two germline ends. The CDR3 sequence is 14 residues long. The CDR3 is CASSFGDTINGYTF. Written as DNA, the CDR3 is TGTGCCAGCAGCTTTGGGGACACCATCAATGGCTACACCTTC.

V is TRBV6-1 and J is TRBJ2-5; D is unresolved. Looked up from germline, CDR1 is MNHNS and CDR2 is SASEGT. Trimming removed 3 bases from V and 1 base from J, with 9 bases in between. The CDR3 is 14 amino acids. CDR3 in DNA: TGTGCCAGCAGTGAGTTAGGCGGCCAAGAGACCCAGTACTTC. Translated, it gives CASSELGGQETQYF.

The chain joins TRBV5-8 to TRBJ2-6; D gene uncertain. Germline CDR1 reads SGHTS; CDR2 reads YDEGEE. Trimming shortened V by 0 bases and J by 0 bases, and 7 bases separated the two germline ends. The CDR3 sequence is 16 residues long. Here the CDR3 reads CASSLAGYSGANVLTF. CDR3 coding DNA: TGTGCCAGCAGCTTGGCCGGGTACTCTGGGGCCAACGTCCTGACTTTC.

The chain recombines TRBV6-5 with TRBJ2-7; weak D call: TRBD1 (5 bases). The V end was cut by 2 bases, the J end by 4 bases, with 15 bases between. The CDR3 is 15 residues long. Germline values: CDR1 MNHEY, CDR2 SVGAGI. The CDR3: CASSYAQRGSYEQYF. The CDR3 nucleotides read TGTGCCAGCAGTTACGCGCAAAGGGGCAGTTACGAGCAGTACTTC.

The J gene is TRBJ2-7, the V gene TRBV9, with TRBD2 matching 11 bases. The CDR3 length is 16 residues. V lost 3 bases and J lost 1; bases outside the gene matches: 6. Per the germline V gene, CDR1 is SGDLS and CDR2 is YYNGEE. CDR3 sequence reads: CASSGASGGYSYEQYF. The CDR3 DNA is TGTGCCAGCAGCGGGGCTAGCGGGGGGTATTCCTACGAGCAGTACTTC. Full variable domain (outside the CDR3, taken from reference TRBV9 and TRBJ2-7): DSGVTQTPKHLITATGQRVTLRCSPRSGDLSVYWYQQSLDQGLQFLIQYYNGEERAKGNILERFSAQQFPDLHSELNLSSLELGDSALYFCASSGASGGYSYEQYFGPGTRLTVT.

The V call is TRBV6-2 or TRBV6-3, the J call TRBJ2-7, with TRBD1 as a possible D gene (6 bases). The CDR3 length is 14 residues. Germline CDR1 reads MNHEY; CDR2 reads SVGEGT. Trimming cost V 5 bases and J 6 bases, with 17 bases left between them. The CDR3 loop is CASSDGGFRGEQYF. The DNA of the CDR3 is TGTGCCAGCAGTGACGGCGGCTTCAGGGGCGAGCAGTACTTC.

This clone appeared once. This rearrangement joins TRBV11-2 to TRBJ2-5, with a possible D match to TRBD2 (6 bases). The CDR3 consists of 14 residues. CDR1 and CDR2 from the germline V gene are SGHAT and FQNNGV. The V gene lost 5 bases and the J gene lost 7 bases, with 17 bases spanning the gap. The CDR3 loop is CASSLYSPEGTQYF. CDR3 nucleotides: TGTGCCAGCAGCCTATATTCCCCGGAGGGGACCCAGTACTTC.

The chain uses TRBV14 and TRBJ1-2; D is unclear. The V end lost 1 base, the J end lost 8 bases, and 14 bases lay between the germline ends. The CDR3 extends over 14 amino acids. The germline CDR1 and CDR2 sequences are SGHDN and FVKESK. The CDR3, as DNA: TGTGCCAGCAGCCAAGGAAACCTCCGGGTGGGCTACACCTTC. It codes for CASSQGNLRVGYTF.

The chain has TRBV27 and TRBJ1-2; no clear D. Germline V gives CDR1 MNHEY, CDR2 SMNVEV (reference sequence). The CDR3 is 13 amino acids. Trimming removed 4 bases at V and 2 bases at J, with 8 bases between. The CDR3 DNA reads TGTGCCAGCAGTTGGGCTGGGAACTATGGCTACACCTTC. This sequence encodes CASSWAGNYGYTF.

A few counts support this clone. The junction departs from the called germline gene at one end, perhaps through a read error. V usage is TRBV6-5 and J usage is TRBJ2-7, with D uncertain. The CDR3 spans 14 residues. Germline loops: CDR1 MNHEY, CDR2 SVGAGI. The CDR3 bases are TGTGCCAGCAGCAACCTCGGGTTTCCGTCAGTTACCCACTTC. The encoded protein is CASSNLGFPSVTHF.

V usage is TRBV29-1 and J usage is TRBJ2-7; D possibly corresponds to TRBD2 (5 bases). Deletions cut 3 bases from V and 5 bases from J, with 11 bases between. This CDR3 has 12 residues. The germline V gene has CDR1 SQVTM and CDR2 ANQGSEA. In DNA, the CDR3 is TGCAGCGTTGACGCGGGTGTTAACGAGCAGTACTTC. Translating it yields CSVDAGVNEQYF.

The rearrangement joins TRBV5-6 to TRBJ2-7; D is unclear. The CDR3 spans 11 residues. The ends were cut back, 1 base at V and 7 bases at J, with 6 bases in the middle. Germline CDR1 and CDR2: SGHDT and YYEEEE. CDR3: CASSLRVEQYF. The CDR3 DNA reads as TGTGCCAGCAGCTTGCGGGTTGAGCAGTACTTC.

The chain carries TRBV28 and TRBJ1-1; no reliable D call. The CDR3 length is 12 residues. The V gene lost 6 bases and the J gene lost 0 bases, with 5 bases spanning the gap. Germline CDR1 and CDR2: MDHEN and SYDVKM. The CDR3 DNA sequence: TGTGCCAGCAGACTAATGAACACTGAAGCTTTCTTT. This translates into CASRLMNTEAFF.

This clone was recorded once. Here the CDR3 reads CASSYKRRDREKETQYF. CDR3 sequence (DNA): TGTGCCAGCAGCTACAAACGCCGGGACAGAGAAAAGGAGACCCAGTACTTC. The chain is built from TRBV28 and TRBJ2-5; the match to TRBD1 covers 7 bases. V lost 6 bases, J lost 5 bases, and 18 bases stayed unmatched. Germline assignment: CDR1 MDHEN and CDR2 SYDVKM. This CDR3 is built from 17 residues.

As for this clone: Sequence at one end of the junction differs from germline and may be a read error. The chain couples TRBV7-9 to TRBJ2-3; D uncertain. CDR1 and CDR2 from the germline V gene are SEHNR and FQNEAQ (reference sequence). The CDR3 length is 15 residues. CDR3 in amino acids: CASSRQAGASDAQYF. For the CDR3, the DNA is TGTGCCAGCAGCCGCCAAGCAGGCGCGTCAGATGCGCAGTATTTT.

The chain has TRBV18 and TRBJ2-7, with TRBD1 identical over 8 bases. The CDR3 has 17 amino acids. V dropped 8 bases and J dropped 3; count of bases not matched to a gene: 18. Germline V CDR1 and CDR2: KGHSH, LQKENI. CDR3 DNA: TGTGCCAGCACTGGCGACAGGGGCCGACTATCAGGCTACGAGCAGTACTTC. The encoded protein is CASTGDRGRLSGYEQYF. The full variable domain, rest sourced from reference TRBV18 and TRBJ2-7, is NAGVMQNPRHLVRRRGQEARLRCSPMKGHSHVYWYRQLPEEGLKFMVYLQKENIIDESGMPKERFSAEFPKEGPSILRIQQVVRGDSAAYFCASTGDRGRLSGYEQYFGPGTRLTVT.

This chain links TRBV12-3 or TRBV12-4 with TRBJ1-4, with 11 bases that match TRBD1. The junction had 4 bases not matched to a gene; V was cut back by 8 bases and J by 11 bases. The CDR3 totals 12 residues. The CDR3 is CASPDRGRKLFF. As DNA, the CDR3 is TGTGCCAGCCCGGACAGGGGGCGGAAACTGTTTTTT.

The chain links TRBV6-5 to TRBJ1-1; D perhaps matches TRBD1 (5 bases). Germline CDR1 MNHEY, CDR2 SVGAGI. This CDR3 region has 16 residues. The V end was cut by 2 bases, the J end by 1 base, with 14 bases between. CDR3 DNA: TGTGCCAGCAGTTACCTTAGGGGCGCGAAGAACACTGAAGCTTTCTTT. This gives the protein CASSYLRGAKNTEAFF.